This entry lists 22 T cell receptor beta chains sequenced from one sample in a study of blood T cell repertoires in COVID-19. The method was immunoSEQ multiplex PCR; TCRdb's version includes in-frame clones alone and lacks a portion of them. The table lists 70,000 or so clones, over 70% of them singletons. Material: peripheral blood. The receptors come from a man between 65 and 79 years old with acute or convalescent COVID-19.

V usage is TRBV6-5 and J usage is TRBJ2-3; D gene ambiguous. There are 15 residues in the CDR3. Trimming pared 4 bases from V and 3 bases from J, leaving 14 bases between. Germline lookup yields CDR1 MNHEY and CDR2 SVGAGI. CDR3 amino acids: CASSLWAKATDTQYF. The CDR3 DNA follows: TGTGCCAGCAGTTTGTGGGCCAAGGCGACAGATACGCAGTATTTT.

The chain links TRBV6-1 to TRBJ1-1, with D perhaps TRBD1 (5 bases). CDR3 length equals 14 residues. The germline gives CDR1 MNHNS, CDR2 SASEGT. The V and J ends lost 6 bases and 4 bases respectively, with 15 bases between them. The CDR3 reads CASRGGIESTEAFF. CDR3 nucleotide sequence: TGTGCCAGCAGGGGGGGAATAGAGAGCACTGAAGCTTTCTTT.

Written as DNA, the CDR3 is TGTGCCAGCAGCTTAACAGGGGGCTCGGACATTCAGTACTTC. The encoded protein is CASSLTGGSDIQYF. The chain recombines TRBV7-2 with TRBJ2-4, with TRBD1 identical over 9 bases. The CDR3 contains 14 residues. V lost 2 bases and J lost 8; bases outside the gene matches: 4. The germline gives CDR1 SGHTA, CDR2 FQGNSA. The entire variable domain, with the rest obtained from reference TRBV7-2 and TRBJ2-4, is as follows: GAGVSQSPSNKVTEKGKDVELRCDPISGHTALYWYRQSLGQGLEFLIYFQGNSAPDKSGLPSDRFSAERTGGSVSTLTIQRTQQEDSAVYLCASSLTGGSDIQYFGAGTRLSVL.

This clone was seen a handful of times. The CDR3 sequence is CASSSPRGSSYNSPLHF. CDR3 nucleotide sequence: TGTGCCAGCAGCTCGCCCCGGGGGAGCTCCTATAATTCACCCCTCCACTTT. V is TRBV7-9 and J is TRBJ1-6, with a weak D call TRBD1 (5 bases). This CDR3 comprises 17 residues. V dropped 4 bases and J dropped 0 bases, with 13 bases sitting between them. Looked up from germline, CDR1 is SEHNR and CDR2 is FQNEAQ (reference sequence).

In DNA form, the CDR3 reads TGTGCCACCAGTGAGGGGACAGGGGCCGTCACAGATACGCAGTATTTT. Amino acids: CATSEGTGAVTDTQYF. The chain combines TRBV24-1 with TRBJ2-3; TRBD1 matches at 10 bases. V was pared by 4 bases and J by 2 bases, with 5 bases of the junction left unmatched. Germline V CDR1 and CDR2: KGHDR, SFDVKD. The CDR3 spans 16 residues.

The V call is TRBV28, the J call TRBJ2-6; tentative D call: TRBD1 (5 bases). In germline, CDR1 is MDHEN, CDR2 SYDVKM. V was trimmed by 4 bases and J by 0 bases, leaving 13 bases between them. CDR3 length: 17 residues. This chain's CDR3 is CASSSGQGYSGANVLTF. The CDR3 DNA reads TGTGCCAGCAGTTCCGGGCAGGGCTACTCTGGGGCCAACGTCCTGACTTTC.

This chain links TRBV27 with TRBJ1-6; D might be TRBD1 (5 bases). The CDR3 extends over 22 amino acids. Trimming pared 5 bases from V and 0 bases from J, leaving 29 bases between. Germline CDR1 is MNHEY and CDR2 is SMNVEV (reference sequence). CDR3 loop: CASSPSPGRLRDSSSYNSPLHF. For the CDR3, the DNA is TGTGCCAGCAGTCCCTCCCCGGGGAGGCTTAGGGACTCTAGCTCCTATAATTCACCCCTCCACTTT.

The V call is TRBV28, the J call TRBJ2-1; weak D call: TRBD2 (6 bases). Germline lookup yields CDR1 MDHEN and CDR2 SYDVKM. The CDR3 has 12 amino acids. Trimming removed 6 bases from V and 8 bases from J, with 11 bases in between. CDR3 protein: CASSGLADEQFF. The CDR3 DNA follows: TGTGCCAGCAGCGGTTTAGCGGATGAGCAGTTCTTC.

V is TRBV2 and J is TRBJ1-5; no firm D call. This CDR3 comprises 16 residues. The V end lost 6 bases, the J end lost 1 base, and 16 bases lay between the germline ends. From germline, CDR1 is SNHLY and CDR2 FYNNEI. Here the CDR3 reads CASRSLRDGSNQPQHF. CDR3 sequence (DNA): TGTGCCAGCAGAAGCCTGAGAGACGGGAGCAATCAGCCCCAGCATTTT.

CDR3 sequence: CATSDFVQGAEKLFF. The CDR3 DNA reads TGTGCCACCAGTGATTTTGTACAGGGGGCCGAAAAACTGTTTTTT. This chain joins TRBV24-1 and TRBJ1-4; 9 bases match TRBD1. Germline V gives CDR1 KGHDR, CDR2 SFDVKD. Losses at the gene ends were 1 base for V and 8 bases for J; bases not matched to a gene: 4. CDR3 length: 15 residues.

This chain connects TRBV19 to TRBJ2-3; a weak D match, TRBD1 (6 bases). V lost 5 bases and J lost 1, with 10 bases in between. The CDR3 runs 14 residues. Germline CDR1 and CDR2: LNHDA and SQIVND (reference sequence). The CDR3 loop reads CASSVQGGTDTQYF. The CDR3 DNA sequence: TGTGCCAGTAGTGTACAGGGAGGCACAGATACGCAGTATTTT.

CDR3 region: CASSDPTSGAYNEQFF. The CDR3 DNA sequence: TGCGCCAGCAGTGATCCAACTAGCGGGGCCTACAATGAGCAGTTCTTC. This sequence joins TRBV10-1 and TRBJ2-1; 10 bases match TRBD2. The J segment lost 2 bases and the V segment lost 3 bases, leaving 4 bases of the junction unmatched. This CDR3 contains 16 residues. Germline CDR1 reads WNHNN; CDR2 reads SYGVQD (reference sequence).

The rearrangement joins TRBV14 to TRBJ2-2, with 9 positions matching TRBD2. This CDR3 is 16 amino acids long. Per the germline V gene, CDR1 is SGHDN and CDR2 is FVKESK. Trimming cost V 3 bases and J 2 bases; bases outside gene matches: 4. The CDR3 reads CASSHRLAVNTGELFF. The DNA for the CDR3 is TGTGCCAGCAGCCACCGACTAGCGGTCAACACCGGGGAGCTGTTTTTT.

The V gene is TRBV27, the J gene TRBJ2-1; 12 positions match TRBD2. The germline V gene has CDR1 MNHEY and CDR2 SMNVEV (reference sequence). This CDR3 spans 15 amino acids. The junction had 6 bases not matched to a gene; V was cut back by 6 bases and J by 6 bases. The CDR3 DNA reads TGTGCCAGCAGCTTTACTAGCGGGAGGCCCAATGAGCAGTTCTTC. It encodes CASSFTSGRPNEQFF.

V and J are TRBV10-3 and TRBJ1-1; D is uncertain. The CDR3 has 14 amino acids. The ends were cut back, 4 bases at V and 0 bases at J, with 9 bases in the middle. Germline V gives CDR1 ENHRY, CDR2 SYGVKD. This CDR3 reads CAISAKQMNTEAFF. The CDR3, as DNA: TGTGCCATCAGTGCAAAGCAAATGAACACTGAAGCTTTCTTT.

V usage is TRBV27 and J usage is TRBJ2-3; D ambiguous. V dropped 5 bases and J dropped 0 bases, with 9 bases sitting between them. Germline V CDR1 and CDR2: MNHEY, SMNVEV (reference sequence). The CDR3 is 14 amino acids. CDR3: CASSMADSTDTQYF. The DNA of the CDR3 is TGTGCCAGCAGTATGGCGGATAGCACAGATACGCAGTATTTT.

In nucleotides, the CDR3 is TGTGCCAGCAGCCCCACAAGCTCTGGGGCCAACGTCCTGACTTTC. Its protein is CASSPTSSGANVLTF. The rearrangement links TRBV11-3 to TRBJ2-6; D remains ambiguous. Germline values: CDR1 SGHNT, CDR2 YENEEA. Trimming shortened V by 5 bases and J by 0 bases, and 8 bases separated the two germline ends. The CDR3 loop spans 15 amino acids.

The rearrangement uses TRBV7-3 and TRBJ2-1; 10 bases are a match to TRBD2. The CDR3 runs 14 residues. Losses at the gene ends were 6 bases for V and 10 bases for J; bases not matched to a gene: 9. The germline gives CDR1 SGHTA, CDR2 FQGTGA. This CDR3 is CASSYSSGSIEQFF. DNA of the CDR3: TGTGCCAGCAGTTATTCTAGCGGGAGTATCGAGCAGTTCTTC.

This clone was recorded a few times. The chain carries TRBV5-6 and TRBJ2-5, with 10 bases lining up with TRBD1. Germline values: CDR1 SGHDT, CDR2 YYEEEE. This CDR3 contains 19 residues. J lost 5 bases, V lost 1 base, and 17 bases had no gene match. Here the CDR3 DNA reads TGTGCCAGCAGCTTGCCCCTCGGCGGGGACAGGGGAATTAGGGAGACCCAGTACTTC. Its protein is CASSLPLGGDRGIRETQYF. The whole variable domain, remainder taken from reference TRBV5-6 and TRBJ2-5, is DAGVTQSPTHLIKTRGQQVTLRCSPKSGHDTVSWYQQALGQGPQFIFQYYEEEERQRGNFPDRFSGHQFPNYSSELNVNALLLGDSALYLCASSLPLGGDRGIRETQYFGPGTRLLVL.

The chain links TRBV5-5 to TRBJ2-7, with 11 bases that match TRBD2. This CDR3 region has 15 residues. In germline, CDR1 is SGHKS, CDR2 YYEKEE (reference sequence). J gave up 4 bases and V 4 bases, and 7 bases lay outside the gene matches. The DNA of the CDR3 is TGTGCCAGCAGCGACGGGACTAGCGGACAATACGAGCAGTACTTC. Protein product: CASSDGTSGQYEQYF.

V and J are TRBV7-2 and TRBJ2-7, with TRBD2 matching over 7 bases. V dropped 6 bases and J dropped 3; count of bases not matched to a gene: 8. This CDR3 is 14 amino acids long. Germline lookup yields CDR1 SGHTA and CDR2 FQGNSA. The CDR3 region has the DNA TGTGCCAGCAGTGATTCTAGCGGTCTCTACGAGCAGTACTTC. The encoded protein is CASSDSSGLYEQYF.

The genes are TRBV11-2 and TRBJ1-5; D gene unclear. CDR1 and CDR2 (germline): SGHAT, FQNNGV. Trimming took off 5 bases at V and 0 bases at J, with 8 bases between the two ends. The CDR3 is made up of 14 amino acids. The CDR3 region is CASSTGSSNQPQHF. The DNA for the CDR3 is TGTGCCAGCAGCACCGGGAGTAGCAATCAGCCCCAGCATTTT.